The entry below gives a single TCR beta chain sequence along with its context. CDR1 is LNHDA, CDR2 SQIVND, per germline (reference sequence). V shed 4 bases and J 2 bases; nucleotides not matched to a gene: 6. The CDR3 is 16 residues long. Clones were sequenced by immunoSEQ multiplex PCR, and TCRdb holds only the in-frame ones, with some missing. The sample has about 200,000 clones; over 70% are singletons. This record belongs to a study of blood T cell repertoires in COVID-19. The sample taken for sequencing was peripheral blood. The sequence came from a woman aged 45-59 years with acute or convalescent COVID-19. The chain couples TRBV19 to TRBJ2-2; 8 bases fit TRBD1. The CDR3: CASSTTGQGNTGELFF. In DNA form, the CDR3 reads TGTGCCAGTAGTACAACCGGACAGGGTAACACCGGGGAGCTGTTTTTT.